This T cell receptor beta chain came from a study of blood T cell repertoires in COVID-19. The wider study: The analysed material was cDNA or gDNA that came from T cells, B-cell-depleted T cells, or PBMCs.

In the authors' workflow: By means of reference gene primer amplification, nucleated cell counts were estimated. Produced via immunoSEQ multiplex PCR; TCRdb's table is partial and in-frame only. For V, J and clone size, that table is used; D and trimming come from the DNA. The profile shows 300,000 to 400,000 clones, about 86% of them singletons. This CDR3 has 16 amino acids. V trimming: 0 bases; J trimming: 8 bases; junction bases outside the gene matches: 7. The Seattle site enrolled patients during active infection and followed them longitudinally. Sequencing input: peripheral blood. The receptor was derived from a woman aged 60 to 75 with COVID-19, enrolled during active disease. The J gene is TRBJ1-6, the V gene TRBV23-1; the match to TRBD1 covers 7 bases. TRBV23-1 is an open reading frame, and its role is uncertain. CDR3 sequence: CASSQSRTGEDSPLHF. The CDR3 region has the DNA TGCGCCAGCAGTCAATCTCGAACAGGGGAAGATTCACCCCTCCACTTT.